One sample yielded the 14 T cell receptor beta chains listed below, sequenced in a study of shared clonotypes between healthy human individuals. TCRdb's copy holds only in-frame clones and misses some; the assay was immunoSEQ multiplex PCR. The data show hundreds of thousands of clones, around 77% seen once. Sequenced sample: PBMCs. Receptor source: a middle-aged woman in good health. Some clones in this sample may be carry-over from other donors' samples.

The chain recombines TRBV5-4 with TRBJ1-4; TRBD1 matches at 11 bases. The CDR3 runs 18 residues. J lost 8 bases, V lost 0 bases, and 12 bases had no gene match. Germline V lookup: CDR1 SGHNT, CDR2 YYREEE (reference sequence). The CDR3 sequence is CASSLDGQGALLNEKLFF. As DNA, the CDR3 is TGTGCCAGCAGCTTGGACGGACAGGGGGCCCTGTTAAACGAAAAACTGTTTTTT.

V is TRBV28 and J is TRBJ2-2, with TRBD1 as a possible D gene (6 bases). CDR1 is MDHEN, CDR2 SYDVKM, per germline. The V gene lost 7 bases and the J gene lost 1 base, with 10 bases spanning the gap. There are 14 residues in the CDR3. As DNA, the CDR3 is TGTGCCAGCACTCCCAGGGGGAACACCGGGGAGCTGTTTTTT. It yields the protein CASTPRGNTGELFF.

Comment on this clone: The sample carries other DNA sequences with the same CDR3. The chain has TRBV30 and TRBJ1-5; D unresolved. The CDR3 is 12 residues long. The germline gives CDR1 GTSNPN, CDR2 SVGIG (reference sequence). Trimming took off 2 bases at V and 7 bases at J, with 9 bases between the two ends. CDR3 sequence (DNA): TGTGCCTGGAGTATGAACGGGCAGCCCCAGCATTTT. Translation: CAWSMNGQPQHF.

This clone occurred a few times. The chain carries TRBV30 and TRBJ1-5; D ambiguous. The CDR3 is 13 amino acids. V gave up 2 bases and J gave up 4 bases, with 9 bases separating them. The germline gives CDR1 GTSNPN, CDR2 SVGIG (reference sequence). The CDR3: CAWSSDRNQPQHF. CDR3 coding DNA: TGTGCCTGGAGTTCGGACCGTAATCAGCCCCAGCATTTT.

This chain links TRBV27 with TRBJ2-1, with 9 bases fitting TRBD2. The germline gives CDR1 MNHEY, CDR2 SMNVEV (reference sequence). Trimming removed 6 bases from V and 6 bases from J; junction bases left unmatched: 6. CDR3 length: 14 residues. The CDR3 spells CASRYLAGSNEQFF. CDR3 sequence (DNA): TGTGCCAGCAGGTACCTAGCGGGAAGCAATGAGCAGTTCTTC.

The chain recombines TRBV30 with TRBJ2-5, with 8 bases aligning to TRBD1. Germline assignment: CDR1 GTSNPN and CDR2 SVGIG (reference sequence). The CDR3 sequence is 12 residues long. V gave up 5 bases and J gave up 4 bases; unmatched junction bases: 3. CDR3 nucleotides: TGTGCCTGGGGACAGGGAGGAGAGACCCAGTACTTC. Translated: CAWGQGGETQYF.

This chain uses TRBV7-3 with TRBJ2-2; D is unclear. V was pared by 7 bases and J by 4 bases, with 13 bases between. There are 14 residues in the CDR3. Germline V gene data show CDR1 as SGHTA and CDR2 as FQGTGA. CDR3 coding DNA: TGTGCCAGCACCACACAACCGGGCACCGGGGAGCTGTTTTTT. The encoded protein is CASTTQPGTGELFF.

This chain uses TRBV7-2 with TRBJ1-5; no firm D call. Germline V gene lookup returns CDR1 SGHTA and CDR2 FQGNSA. The length of the CDR3 is 13 residues. V lost 5 bases and J 5 bases, leaving 10 bases between the germline ends. The CDR3 region is CASSQNGDQPQHF. The DNA for the CDR3 is TGTGCCAGCAGCCAAAATGGGGATCAGCCCCAGCATTTT.

The chain carries TRBV18 and TRBJ2-7; TRBD2 matches at 11 bases. The CDR3 extends over 14 amino acids. Germline V lookup: CDR1 KGHSH, CDR2 LQKENI. Trimming cost V 3 bases and J 5 bases; bases outside gene matches: 3. The CDR3: CASSPLLAGDEQYF. The CDR3 region has the DNA TGTGCCAGCTCACCCTTACTAGCGGGAGACGAGCAGTACTTC.

The chain has TRBV5-1 and TRBJ1-1; a weak D match, TRBD1 (5 bases). V was pared by 4 bases and J by 7 bases, with 14 bases between. The length of the CDR3 is 13 residues. In germline, CDR1 is SGHRS, CDR2 YFSETQ. The CDR3, as DNA: TGCGCCAGCAGCCTGATGGGACCAAATGAAGCTTTCTTT. Amino acid sequence: CASSLMGPNEAFF.

This rearrangement joins TRBV2 to TRBJ1-2; the match to TRBD1 covers 7 bases. The CDR3 loop spans 14 amino acids. V was clipped by 4 bases and J by 4 bases; unmatched bases: 6. CDR1 is SNHLY and CDR2 is FYNNEI in the germline V gene. CDR3 sequence reads: CASSVGQILYGYTF. DNA of the CDR3: TGTGCCAGCAGTGTGGGACAGATACTCTATGGCTACACCTTC.

The V gene is TRBV11-2, the J gene TRBJ1-3; 8 nucleotides align to TRBD1. The CDR3 contains 17 residues. The trim removed 5 bases at V and 0 bases at J, leaving 9 bases unmatched. Germline lookup yields CDR1 SGHAT and CDR2 FQNNGV. The CDR3 DNA is TGTGCCAGCAGCGGGACAGGTTCCCACATCTCTGGAAACACCATATATTTT. This gives the protein CASSGTGSHISGNTIYF.

This clone has ten or more counts. One end of the junction varies from germline; a read error may be responsible. Other nucleotide sequences in the sample specify the same CDR3. V usage is TRBV30 and J usage is TRBJ2-7, with D possibly being TRBD1 (7 bases). Germline CDR1 and CDR2: GTSNPN and SVGIG (reference sequence). CDR3 length: 12 amino acids. CDR3 amino acids: CAWEEGASHENF. The CDR3 DNA follows: TGTGCCTGGGAGGAGGGGGCCAGCCATGAGAACTTC.

Worth noting for this clone: A much larger clone differs by one base, so this may be a read error. This chain uses TRBV19 with TRBJ1-5; 8 bases agree with TRBD1. The J segment lost 9 bases and the V segment lost 5 bases, leaving 15 bases of the junction unmatched. Germline loops: CDR1 LNHDA, CDR2 SQIVND (reference sequence). The CDR3 spans 16 residues. The CDR3 coding sequence is TGTGCCAGTAGTTTATTCCGGGACAGGAGGCATCGGCCCCAGCATTTT. Protein sequence: CASSLFRDRRHRPQHF.